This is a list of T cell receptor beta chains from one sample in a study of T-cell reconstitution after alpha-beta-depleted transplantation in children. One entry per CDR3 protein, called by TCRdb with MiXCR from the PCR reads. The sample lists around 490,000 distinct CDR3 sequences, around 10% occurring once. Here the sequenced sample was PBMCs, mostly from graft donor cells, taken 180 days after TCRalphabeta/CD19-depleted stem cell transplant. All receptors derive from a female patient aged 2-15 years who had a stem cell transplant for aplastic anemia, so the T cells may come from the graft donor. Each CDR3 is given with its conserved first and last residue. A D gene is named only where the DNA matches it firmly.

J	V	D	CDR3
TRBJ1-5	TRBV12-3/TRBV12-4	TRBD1	CASSREGRGFNQPQHF
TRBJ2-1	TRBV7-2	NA	CASSSQPFASWEQFF
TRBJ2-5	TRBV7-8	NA	CASSSRRAGWQSPETQYF
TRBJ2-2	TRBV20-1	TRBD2	CSARDRACCGRLNTGELFF
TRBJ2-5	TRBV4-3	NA	CASSRGWGRQETQYF
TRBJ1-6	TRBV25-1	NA	CASSRNNSPLHF
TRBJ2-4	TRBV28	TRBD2	CASSMGRAGRNIQYF
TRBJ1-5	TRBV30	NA	CAWSGFPSSNQPQHF
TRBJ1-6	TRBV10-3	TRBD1	CAIRSSWGQGASPLHF
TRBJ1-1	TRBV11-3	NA	CASSWAGGGNTEAFF
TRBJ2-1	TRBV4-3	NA	CASSQDKGVSGNEQFF
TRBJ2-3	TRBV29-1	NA	CSVGGSGVSTDTQYF
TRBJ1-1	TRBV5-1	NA	CASSYRGATEAFF
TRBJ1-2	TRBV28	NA	CASSFGALLSYGYTF
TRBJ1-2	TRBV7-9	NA	CASSLEEDYGYTF
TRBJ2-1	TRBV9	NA	CASTENNEQFF
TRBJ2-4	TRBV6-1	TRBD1	CASREQGLAKNIQYF
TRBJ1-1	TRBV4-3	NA	CASSQGRVGWTEAFF
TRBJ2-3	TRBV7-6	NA	CASSLGARGADTQYF
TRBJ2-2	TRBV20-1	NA	CSARDGTGELFF
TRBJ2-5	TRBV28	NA	CASSFGTLETQYF
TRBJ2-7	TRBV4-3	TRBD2	CASSLTPGLAEYEQYF
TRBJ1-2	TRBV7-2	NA	CASSLALSNYGYTF